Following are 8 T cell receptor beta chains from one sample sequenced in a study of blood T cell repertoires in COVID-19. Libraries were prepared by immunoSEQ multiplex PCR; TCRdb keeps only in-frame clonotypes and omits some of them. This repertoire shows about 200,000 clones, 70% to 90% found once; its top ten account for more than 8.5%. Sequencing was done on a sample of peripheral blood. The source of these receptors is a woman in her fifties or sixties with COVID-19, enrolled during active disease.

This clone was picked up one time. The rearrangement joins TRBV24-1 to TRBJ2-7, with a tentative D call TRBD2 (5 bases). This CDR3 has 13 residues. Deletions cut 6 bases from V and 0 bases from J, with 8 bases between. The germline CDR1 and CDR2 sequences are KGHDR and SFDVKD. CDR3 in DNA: TGTGCCACCAGTAAACGGGGCTCCTACGAGCAGTACTTC. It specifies CATSKRGSYEQYF.

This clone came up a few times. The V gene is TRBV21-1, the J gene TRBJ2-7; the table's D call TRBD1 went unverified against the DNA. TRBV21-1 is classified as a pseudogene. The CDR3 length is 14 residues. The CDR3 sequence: CASVPPRGTYEQYF. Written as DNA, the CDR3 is TGTGCCAGCGTACCTCCCAGGGGAACCTACGAGCAGTACTTC.

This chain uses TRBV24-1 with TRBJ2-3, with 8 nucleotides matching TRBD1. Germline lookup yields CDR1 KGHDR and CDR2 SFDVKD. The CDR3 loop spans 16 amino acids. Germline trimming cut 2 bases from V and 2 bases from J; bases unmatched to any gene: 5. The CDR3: CATSDSTGAPTDTQYF. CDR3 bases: TGTGCCACCAGTGATTCGACAGGGGCCCCCACAGATACGCAGTATTTT.

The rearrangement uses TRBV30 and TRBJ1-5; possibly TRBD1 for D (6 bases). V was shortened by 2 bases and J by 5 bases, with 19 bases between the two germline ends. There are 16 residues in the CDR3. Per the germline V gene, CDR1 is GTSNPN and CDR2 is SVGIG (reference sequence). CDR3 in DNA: TGTGCCTGGAGTTCCCCGACAGGAAGGGTCCATCAGCCCCAGCATTTT. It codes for CAWSSPTGRVHQPQHF.

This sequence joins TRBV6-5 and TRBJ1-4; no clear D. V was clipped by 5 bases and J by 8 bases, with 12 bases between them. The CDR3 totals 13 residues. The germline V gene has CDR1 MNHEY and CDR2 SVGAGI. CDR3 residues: CASSPLGNEKLFF. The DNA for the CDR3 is TGTGCCAGCAGTCCCCTCGGTAACGAAAAACTGTTTTTT.

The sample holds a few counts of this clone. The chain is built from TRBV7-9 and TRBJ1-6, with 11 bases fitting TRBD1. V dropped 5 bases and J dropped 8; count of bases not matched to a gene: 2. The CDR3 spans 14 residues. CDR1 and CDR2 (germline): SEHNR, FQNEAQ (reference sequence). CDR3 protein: CASSGQGADSPLHF. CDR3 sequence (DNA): TGTGCCAGCAGCGGACAGGGGGCCGATTCACCCCTCCACTTT.

The CDR3 sequence: CASSPTSGSYEQYV. The CDR3, as DNA: TGTGCCAGCTCACCAACATCAGGGTCCTACGAGCAGTACGTC. The rearrangement uses TRBV18 and TRBJ2-7, with a possible D match to TRBD1 (5 bases). CDR1 is KGHSH and CDR2 is LQKENI in the germline V gene. The CDR3 covers 14 residues. Trimming shortened V by 2 bases and J by 1 base, and 9 bases separated the two germline ends.

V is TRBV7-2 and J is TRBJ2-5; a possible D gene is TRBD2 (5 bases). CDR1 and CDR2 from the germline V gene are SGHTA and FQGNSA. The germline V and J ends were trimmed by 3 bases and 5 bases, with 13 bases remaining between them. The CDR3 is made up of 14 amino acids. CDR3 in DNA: TGTGCCAGCAGCTTTAATAGCGCACGGGAGACCCAGTACTTC. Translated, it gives CASSFNSARETQYF.